Below, 16 T cell receptor beta chains from the same sample are listed, as sequenced in a study of post-analysis software for immune sequencing data. The study's findings and limits: Compared with controls, patients had more of about 5 TRBV segments, including TRBV5-6, TRBV5-1 and TRBV20-1.

Their target antigens are unknown. Unique molecular identifiers tagged the TCR beta cDNA libraries. TCRdb itself ran the PCR reads through MiXCR, one entry per CDR3 protein. In the table there are roughly 800,000 distinct CDR3 sequences, approximately 53% of which are singletons. Sequencing was carried out using blood. Receptors were obtained from a girl aged 10-17 years with multiple sclerosis.

The V gene is TRBV5-1, the J gene TRBJ2-1, with 8 bases identical to TRBD1. The CDR3 length is 14 residues. Germline V CDR1 and CDR2: SGHRS, YFSETQ. With V trimmed by 0 bases and J by 5 bases, 1 base remained unmatched. For the CDR3, the DNA is TGCGCCAGCAGCTTGGAGGACAGGGACAATGAGCAGTTCTTC. Translated, it gives CASSLEDRDNEQFF.

The chain uses TRBV6-5 and TRBJ1-1, with unresolved D. The germline V gene has CDR1 MNHEY and CDR2 SVGAGI. V was shortened by 2 bases and J by 0 bases, with 7 bases between the two germline ends. The CDR3 is 14 amino acids. The CDR3 sequence: CASSYERVNTEAFF. CDR3 DNA: TGTGCCAGCAGTTACGAGAGAGTGAACACTGAAGCTTTCTTT.

This clonotype has just a few counts. The chain uses TRBV5-1 and TRBJ2-3, with a weak D call TRBD1 (6 bases). Germline V gene sequence: CDR1 SGHRS, CDR2 YFSETQ. Between the trimmed V and J ends, which lost 3 bases and 2 bases, there was a span of 19 bases. The CDR3 has 17 amino acids. This CDR3 reads CASSYTPQGTPTDTQYF. The CDR3 nucleotides read TGCGCCAGCAGCTACACCCCACAGGGAACGCCCACAGATACGCAGTATTTT.

V usage is TRBV5-5 and J usage is TRBJ2-1; no definite D call. This CDR3 region has 15 residues. V gave up 0 bases and J gave up 2 bases, with 9 bases separating them. The germline V gene encodes CDR1 SGHKS and CDR2 YYEKEE (reference sequence). Here the CDR3 DNA reads TGTGCCAGCAGCTTGGACCCAGGCACCTACAATGAGCAGTTCTTC. This gives the protein CASSLDPGTYNEQFF.

This clonotype was seen a few times. This sequence joins TRBV20-1 and TRBJ2-7; TRBD1 matches at 9 bases. Trimming at V came to 7 bases and at J to 6 bases, leaving 10 bases not matched to a gene. Per the germline V gene, CDR1 is DFQATT and CDR2 is SNEGSKA (reference sequence). The CDR3 is 13 amino acids. The CDR3 DNA is TGCAGTGTACCGGGACAGGGAACCGCCGAGCAGTACTTC. Its protein is CSVPGQGTAEQYF.

The chain employs TRBV12-3 or TRBV12-4 and TRBJ2-1; 14 bases fit TRBD2. V was clipped by 5 bases and J by 4 bases; unmatched bases: 7. The CDR3 contains 17 residues. The DNA of the CDR3 is TGTGCCAGCAGTATAGGACTAGCGGGGGGCCGGTACAATGAGCAGTTCTTC. It specifies CASSIGLAGGRYNEQFF.

The chain couples TRBV5-1 to TRBJ2-7; 7 nucleotides line up with TRBD1. The junction had 10 bases not matched to a gene; V was cut back by 3 bases and J by 4 bases. Germline loops: CDR1 SGHRS, CDR2 YFSETQ. CDR3 length: 15 residues. CDR3 nucleotide sequence: TGCGCCAGCAGCTCCCAACAAGGGGGCTGGTACGAGCAGTACTTC. Its translation: CASSSQQGGWYEQYF. The complete variable domain, with remaining parts taken from reference TRBV5-1 and TRBJ2-7, reads KAGVTQTPRYLIKTRGQQVTLSCSPISGHRSVSWYQQTPGQGLQFLFEYFSETQRNKGNFPGRFSGRQFSNSRSEMNVSTLELGDSALYLCASSSQQGGWYEQYFGPGTRLTVT.

This clonotype showed up just a few times. This chain links TRBV5-1 with TRBJ2-1; TRBD2 matches 8 bases. This CDR3 comprises 16 residues. The V segment lost 0 bases and the J segment 4 bases; nucleotides outside the gene matches: 6. Germline V gives CDR1 SGHRS, CDR2 YFSETQ. The CDR3 sequence is CASSLVVASGYNEQFF. CDR3 nucleotide sequence: TGCGCCAGCAGCTTGGTGGTAGCTAGCGGGTACAATGAGCAGTTCTTC.

The DNA of the CDR3 is TGTGCCAGCAGTCCTCCGAGGCCGGGACAGGGGTTTTTCTACGAGCAGTACTTC. Translation gives CASSPPRPGQGFFYEQYF. This chain uses TRBV28 with TRBJ2-7, with 10 positions matching TRBD1. The CDR3 covers 18 residues. Germline V gene data show CDR1 as MDHEN and CDR2 as SYDVKM. With 5 bases clipped from V and 3 bases from J, the junction kept 16 bases outside the gene matches.

V gene TRBV4-1 combines with J gene TRBJ2-7; D may be TRBD1 (9 bases). Trimming removed 5 bases from V and 5 bases from J, with 25 bases in between. Germline V gene lookup returns CDR1 MGHRA and CDR2 YSYEKL. The CDR3 runs 17 residues. The CDR3 loop is CASSWGQGPAGVNEQYF. As DNA, the CDR3 is TGCGCCAGCAGCTGGGGACAGGGCCCAGCGGGAGTGAACGAGCAGTACTTC.

The chain carries TRBV7-8 and TRBJ2-3; 9 bases fit TRBD2. Germline CDR1 SGHVS, CDR2 FQNEAQ. With 6 bases clipped from V and 6 bases from J, the junction kept 7 bases outside the gene matches. The CDR3 runs to 14 residues. In DNA, the CDR3 is TGTGCCAGCAGACTAGCGGGTGTTTTGGATACGCAGTATTTT. It yields the protein CASRLAGVLDTQYF.

The CDR3 is CASSQERFRYTF. The CDR3 DNA reads TGTGCCAGCAGCCAAGAAAGATTCCGCTACACCTTC. This chain uses TRBV3-1 with TRBJ1-2; unclear D gene. V shed 0 bases and J shed 9 bases, with 8 bases lying between them. The CDR3 extends over 12 amino acids. Per the germline V gene, CDR1 is LGHDT and CDR2 is YNNKEL (reference sequence).

V and J are TRBV6-2 or TRBV6-3 and TRBJ1-2, with D possibly matching TRBD1 (6 bases). V was trimmed by 8 bases and J by 7 bases, leaving 23 bases between them. From germline, CDR1 is MNHEY and CDR2 SVGEGT. The CDR3 loop spans 15 amino acids. The CDR3 loop is CASGLTEGDSAGYTF. CDR3 bases: TGTGCCAGCGGATTGACAGAGGGGGATTCGGCTGGCTACACCTTC.

The CDR3 loop is CASSQVLYNEQFF. The DNA for the CDR3 is TGCGCCAGCAGCCAAGTGTTGTACAATGAGCAGTTCTTC. The chain uses TRBV4-1 and TRBJ2-1; D gene ambiguous. This CDR3 is built from 13 residues. Germline-derived CDR1 and CDR2 are MGHRA and YSYEKL. Between the trimmed V and J ends, which lost 1 base and 4 bases, there was a span of 5 bases.

V gene TRBV7-8 combines with J gene TRBJ1-5; tentatively, D is TRBD1 (5 bases). Germline-derived CDR1 and CDR2 are SGHVS and FQNEAQ. V lost 1 base to trimming and J lost 6 bases, with 13 bases between them. The CDR3 is 15 amino acids. The CDR3 DNA reads as TGTGCCAGCAGCTTAGTGTTGGGGGGTCCTCAGCCCCAGCATTTT. Translation gives CASSLVLGGPQPQHF.

This chain uses TRBV15 with TRBJ2-7, with 7 bases that match TRBD1. The J segment lost 3 bases and the V segment lost 5 bases, leaving 7 bases of the junction unmatched. Germline V gene data show CDR1 as LNHNV and CDR2 as YYDKDF (reference sequence). The CDR3 sequence is 14 residues long. CDR3 sequence: CATSSPGGSYEQYF. In nucleotides, the CDR3 is TGTGCCACCAGCTCTCCAGGGGGAAGCTACGAGCAGTACTTC.